Following are 13 T cell receptor beta chains from one sample sequenced in a study of a mutant IDH1 vaccine in newly diagnosed glioma. For these TCRs, the target antigens are not known. Indicated time point: week 11, during vaccination. Each vaccine dose was 300 ug of mutant IDH1 20-mer peptide, with topical imiquimod. This table comes from immunoSEQ multiplex PCR, and its TCRdb copy is limited to in-frame clones, with some not included. Of some 26,000 clones listed, about 70% are singletons. Source: peripheral blood mononuclear cells (PBMCs), taken from a glioma patient whose treatment included an IDH1 peptide vaccine. The receptors come from a man younger than 35 with glioma. Some clones in this sample may be carry-over from other donors' samples.

The chain carries TRBV5-1 and TRBJ2-1; TRBD2 agrees at 8 bases. Trimming took 3 bases from V and 2 from J; bases not matched to a gene: 4. Germline V gene sequence: CDR1 SGHRS, CDR2 YFSETQ. The CDR3 is 15 amino acids. CDR3: CASSSAGAPYNEQFF. CDR3 in DNA: TGCGCCAGCAGCTCAGCGGGAGCCCCCTACAATGAGCAGTTCTTC.

V gene TRBV27 combines with J gene TRBJ2-2, with D unresolved. Trimming stripped 8 bases from V and 5 bases from J, with 15 bases between. Germline CDR1 MNHEY, CDR2 SMNVEV (reference sequence). This CDR3 contains 14 residues. This chain's CDR3 is CASGSGGRTGELFF. Written as DNA, the CDR3 is TGTGCCAGCGGGTCAGGCGGTCGAACCGGGGAGCTGTTTTTT.

The CDR3 bases are TGTGCCAGCAGCCCCCAGGACTATGGCTACACCTTC. It is translated as CASSPQDYGYTF. The chain combines TRBV6-6 with TRBJ1-2; D gene unclear. Trimming removed 6 bases at V and 3 bases at J, with 8 bases between. The CDR3 length is 12 residues. Germline V gene sequence: CDR1 MNHNY, CDR2 SVGAGI (reference sequence).

This chain uses TRBV5-6 with TRBJ1-1, with D tentatively TRBD1 (6 bases). This CDR3 has 16 residues. The germline CDR1 and CDR2 sequences are SGHDT and YYEEEE. Trimming shortened V by 0 bases and J by 4 bases, and 16 bases separated the two germline ends. The CDR3 DNA reads as TGTGCCAGCAGCTTGGGGCCCGGAAGGGGGAGCACTGAAGCTTTCTTT. Translating gives CASSLGPGRGSTEAFF.

The V gene is TRBV4-3, the J gene TRBJ2-1, with 9 bases that match TRBD1. CDR1 and CDR2 (germline): LGHNA, YSLEER. The CDR3 consists of 14 residues. Trimming took 3 bases from V and 9 from J; bases not matched to a gene: 6. The CDR3 DNA sequence: TGCGCCAGCAGCCAGGACAGGGGATTCGGTGAGCAGTTCTTC. Amino acid sequence: CASSQDRGFGEQFF.

This chain links TRBV19 with TRBJ1-1, with 7 bases identical to TRBD1. CDR3 length: 14 residues. Germline CDR1 reads LNHDA; CDR2 reads SQIVND (reference sequence). V was clipped by 5 bases and J by 6 bases; unmatched bases: 9. The CDR3 region is CASSSRPGGAEAFF. CDR3 DNA sequence: TGTGCCAGTAGTTCCCGTCCAGGGGGGGCTGAAGCTTTCTTT.

This clone was seen only a few times. CDR3 protein: CASSLSAVWGETQYF. The CDR3 DNA follows: TGTGCCAGCAGTTTATCGGCCGTTTGGGGAGAGACCCAGTACTTC. The chain employs TRBV28 and TRBJ2-5, with D unclear. Germline lookup yields CDR1 MDHEN and CDR2 SYDVKM. V gave up 1 base and J gave up 4 bases, with 13 bases separating them. CDR3 length: 15 amino acids.

This clone was counted once. This sequence joins TRBV30 and TRBJ2-3; the match to TRBD2 covers 11 bases. V shed 0 bases, J shed 8 bases, and the junction held 7 bases outside the gene matches. This CDR3 comprises 15 residues. Germline assignment: CDR1 GTSNPN and CDR2 SVGIG (reference sequence). This CDR3 reads CAWSVLAGGRGTQYF. The CDR3 nucleotides read TGTGCCTGGAGTGTATTAGCGGGGGGGCGGGGTACGCAGTATTTT.

V gene TRBV10-3 combines with J gene TRBJ1-1; perhaps TRBD1 as D (5 bases). Trimming left V 3 bases short and J 1 base short, with 6 bases between. Germline CDR1 reads ENHRY; CDR2 reads SYGVKD. This CDR3 is 13 amino acids long. CDR3 nucleotides: TGTGCCATCAGTGACAGGGAGAACACTGAAGCTTTCTTT. It specifies CAISDRENTEAFF.

The V and J genes are TRBV2 and TRBJ1-5, with D maybe TRBD1 (5 bases). Trimming took off 5 bases at V and 6 bases at J, with 17 bases between the two ends. The CDR3 runs to 15 residues. Germline CDR1 reads SNHLY; CDR2 reads FYNNEI. The CDR3 sequence is CASSRVRGAAQPQHF. CDR3 coding DNA: TGTGCCAGCAGTCGGGTGCGTGGGGCGGCTCAGCCCCAGCATTTT. The full variable domain, with the rest looked up from reference TRBV2 and TRBJ1-5, is EPEVTQTPSHQVTQMGQEVILRCVPISNHLYFYWYRQILGQKVEFLVSFYNNEISEKSEIFDDQFSVERPDGSNFTLKIRSTKLEDSAMYFCASSRVRGAAQPQHFGDGTRLSIL.

The chain is built from TRBV5-1 and TRBJ2-7; D remains unclear. The CDR3 covers 16 residues. Germline assignment: CDR1 SGHRS and CDR2 YFSETQ. V was clipped by 0 bases and J by 1 base, with 14 bases between them. The CDR3, as DNA: TGCGCCAGCAGCTTGGGAGGTGCGGTCTATTCCTACGAGCAGTACTTC. This sequence encodes CASSLGGAVYSYEQYF. Complete variable domain (other parts from reference TRBV5-1 and TRBJ2-7): KAGVTQTPRYLIKTRGQQVTLSCSPISGHRSVSWYQQTPGQGLQFLFEYFSETQRNKGNFPGRFSGRQFSNSRSEMNVSTLELGDSALYLCASSLGGAVYSYEQYFGPGTRLTVT.

In nucleotides, the CDR3 is TGTGCTAGTGCCAGGACAGTCTATGGCTACACCTTC. This codes for CASARTVYGYTF. V usage is TRBV12-5 and J usage is TRBJ1-2; possible D gene TRBD1, 6 bases. The CDR3 covers 12 residues. Germline lookup yields CDR1 LGHNT and CDR2 FRNRAP. The ends were cut back, 7 bases at V and 4 bases at J, with 10 bases in the middle.

V is TRBV2 and J is TRBJ2-5, with 10 bases lining up with TRBD2. The CDR3 runs to 16 residues. Germline-derived CDR1 and CDR2 are SNHLY and FYNNEI. V lost 4 bases to trimming and J lost 5 bases; unmatched junction nucleotides: 10. The CDR3 here is CASSVASGGAGETQYF. The CDR3 coding sequence is TGTGCCAGCAGTGTTGCCAGCGGGGGGGCCGGGGAGACCCAGTACTTC.